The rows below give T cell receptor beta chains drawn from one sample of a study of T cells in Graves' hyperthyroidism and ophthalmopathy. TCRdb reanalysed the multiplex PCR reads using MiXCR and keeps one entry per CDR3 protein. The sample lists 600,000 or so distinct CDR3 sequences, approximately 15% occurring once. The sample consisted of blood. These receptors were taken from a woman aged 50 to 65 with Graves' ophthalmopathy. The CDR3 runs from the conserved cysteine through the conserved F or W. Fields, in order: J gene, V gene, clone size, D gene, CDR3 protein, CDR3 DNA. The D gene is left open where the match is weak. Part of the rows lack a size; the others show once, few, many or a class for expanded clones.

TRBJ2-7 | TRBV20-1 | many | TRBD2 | CSASPPSGYEQYF | TGCAGTGCCAGCCCTCCTAGCGGGTACGAGCAGTACTTC
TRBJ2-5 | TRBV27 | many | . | CASSTKVPLSGPQETQYF | TGTGCCAGCAGTACTAAGGTGCCCTTATCGGGGCCCCAAGAGACCCAGTACTTC
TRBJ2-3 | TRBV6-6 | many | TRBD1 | CASSYLRTGETDTQYF | TGTGCCAGCAGTTACTTGAGGACAGGGGAAACAGATACGCAGTATTTT
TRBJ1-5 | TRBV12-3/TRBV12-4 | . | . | CASRRAGSFNQPQHF | TGTGCCAGCAGAAGGGCCGGGTCGTTCAATCAGCCCCAGCATTTT
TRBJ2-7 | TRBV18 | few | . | CASSPQSFEQYF | TGTGCCAGCTCACCACAGTCGTTCGAGCAGTACTTC
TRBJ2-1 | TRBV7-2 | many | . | CASSSSAPYNEQFF | TGTGCCAGCAGCTCTTCAGCGCCCTACAATGAGCAGTTCTTC
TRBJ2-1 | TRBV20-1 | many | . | CSAADGYNEQFF | TGCAGTGCTGCGGACGGTTACAATGAGCAGTTCTTC
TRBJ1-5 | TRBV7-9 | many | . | CASSLGGEPQHF | TGTGCCAGCAGCTTAGGGGGGGAGCCCCAGCATTTT
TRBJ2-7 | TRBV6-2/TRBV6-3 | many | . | CASSYGLSYEQYF | TGTGCCAGCAGTTACGGCCTCTCCTACGAGCAGTACTTC
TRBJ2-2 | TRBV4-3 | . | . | CASSQDLQAGELFF | TGCGCCAGCAGCCAAGATCTACAGGCCGGGGAGCTGTTTTTT
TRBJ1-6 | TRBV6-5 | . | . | CASSYSGLASNSPLHF | TGTGCCAGCAGTTACTCGGGTCTAGCCTCGAATTCACCCCTCCACTTT
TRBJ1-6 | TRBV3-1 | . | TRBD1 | CASRYSPRGQGSYNSPLHF | TGTGCCAGCAGGTACTCTCCAAGGGGGCAGGGCTCCTATAATTCACCCCTCCACTTT
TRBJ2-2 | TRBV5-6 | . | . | CASSLAGRATGELFF | TGTGCCAGCAGCTTGGCTGGCAGGGCGACCGGGGAGCTGTTTTTT
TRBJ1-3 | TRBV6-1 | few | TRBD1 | CASRRQGRVGNTIYF | TGTGCCAGCAGGAGACAGGGCCGCGTTGGAAACACCATATATTTT
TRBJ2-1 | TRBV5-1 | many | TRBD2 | CASNSLAGDNEQFF | TGCGCCAGCAACTCCCTAGCGGGAGATAATGAGCAGTTCTTC
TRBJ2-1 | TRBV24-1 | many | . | CATTDGNYNEQFF | TGTGCCACCACTGACGGAAACTACAATGAGCAGTTCTTC
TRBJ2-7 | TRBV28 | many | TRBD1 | CASSLGQGAVGEQYF | TGTGCCAGCAGCTTGGGACAGGGGGCTGTGGGCGAGCAGTACTTC
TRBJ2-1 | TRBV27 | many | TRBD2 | CASSLAGGWNEQFF | TGTGCCAGCAGTTTAGCGGGAGGGTGGAATGAGCAGTTCTTC
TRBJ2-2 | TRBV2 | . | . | CASSEALRASGELFF | TGTGCCAGCAGTGAAGCGCTTCGCGCGTCCGGGGAGCTGTTTTTT
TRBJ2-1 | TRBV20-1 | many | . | CSASAANNEQFF | TGCAGTGCTAGCGCAGCCAACAATGAGCAGTTCTTC
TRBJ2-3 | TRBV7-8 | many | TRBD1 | CASSLPSDRGDTDTQYF | TGTGCCAGCAGCTTACCTAGTGACAGGGGGGACACAGATACGCAGTATTTT
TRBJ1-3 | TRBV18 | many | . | CASSPETAGSGNTIYF | TGTGCCAGCTCACCCGAGACAGCTGGCTCTGGAAACACCATATATTTT
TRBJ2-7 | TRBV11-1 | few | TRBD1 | CASSDRTGEFSGEQYF | TGTGCCAGCAGCGACAGGACAGGCGAATTTAGTGGCGAGCAGTACTTC
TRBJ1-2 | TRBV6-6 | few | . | CASSYTFAYGYTF | TGTGCCAGCAGTTACACGTTCGCCTATGGCTACACCTTC
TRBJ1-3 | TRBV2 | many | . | CASSEVAGNTIYF | TGTGCCAGCAGTGAGGTCGCTGGAAACACCATATATTTT
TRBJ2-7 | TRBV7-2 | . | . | CASSLRSGVDYEQYF | TGTGCCAGCAGCTTACGGTCAGGGGTTGACTACGAGCAGTACTTC
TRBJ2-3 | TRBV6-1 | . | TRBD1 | CASRPTGASTDTQYF | TGTGCCAGCAGGCCGACAGGGGCTAGCACAGATACGCAGTATTTT
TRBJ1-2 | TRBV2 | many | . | CASSEAGGYTF | TGTGCCAGCAGTGAAGCCGGGGGCTACACCTTC
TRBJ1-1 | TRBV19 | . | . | CASSIKAQRSGTEAFF | TGTGCCAGTAGTATAAAGGCCCAGAGGAGCGGCACTGAAGCTTTCTTT
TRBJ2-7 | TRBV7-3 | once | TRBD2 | CASSLIAGDYEQYF | TGTGCCAGCAGCTTAATAGCGGGAGACTACGAGCAGTACTTC
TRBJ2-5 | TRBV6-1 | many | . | CASSVVGGSGETQYF | TGTGCCAGCAGTGTGGTCGGGGGCAGCGGAGAGACCCAGTACTTC
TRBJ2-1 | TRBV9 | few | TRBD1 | CASSYGTGFPNEQFF | TGTGCCAGCAGTTACGGGACAGGGTTTCCGAATGAGCAGTTCTTC
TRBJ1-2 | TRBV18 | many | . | CASSTRIDTRGYTF | TGTGCCAGCTCAACCCGAATAGATACCCGAGGCTACACCTTC
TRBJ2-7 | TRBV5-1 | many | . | CASSPRPHILEQYF | TGCGCCAGCAGCCCTCGCCCACATATCCTCGAGCAGTACTTC
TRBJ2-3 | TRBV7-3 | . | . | CASSLNGSTDTQYF | TGTGCCAGCAGTTTGAACGGCAGCACAGATACGCAGTATTTT
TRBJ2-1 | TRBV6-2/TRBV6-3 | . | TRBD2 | CASKTSGSRNEQFF | TGTGCCAGCAAGACTAGCGGGAGCAGGAATGAGCAGTTCTTC
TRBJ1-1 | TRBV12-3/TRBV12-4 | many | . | CASSSLRDVHEAFF | TGTGCCAGCAGTTCCTTGAGGGACGTCCACGAAGCTTTCTTT
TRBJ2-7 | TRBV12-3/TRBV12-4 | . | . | CASSSPLWAGEQYF | TGTGCCAGCAGTTCGCCTTTATGGGCCGGGGAGCAGTACTTC
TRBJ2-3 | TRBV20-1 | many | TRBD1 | CSATGTGGTDTQYF | TGCAGTGCTACCGGGACAGGGGGCACAGATACGCAGTATTTT
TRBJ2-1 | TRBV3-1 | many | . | CASSRNFQRQFF | TGTGCCAGCAGCCGTAACTTTCAGCGGCAGTTCTTC
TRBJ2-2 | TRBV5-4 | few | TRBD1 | CASSLALRTGRTGELFF | TGTGCCAGCAGCCTAGCTTTAAGGACAGGGAGGACCGGGGAGCTGTTTTTT
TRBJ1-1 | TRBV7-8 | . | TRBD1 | CASSSRDRGYSYTEAFF | TGTGCCAGCAGCTCCCGGGACAGGGGTTATAGTTACACTGAAGCTTTCTTT
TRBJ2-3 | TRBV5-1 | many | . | CASSLVPGSPDTQYF | TGCGCCAGCAGCTTGGTTCCCGGGAGTCCAGATACGCAGTATTTT
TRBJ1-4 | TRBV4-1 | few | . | CASSQWGRSVRANEKLFF | TGCGCCAGCAGCCAATGGGGGCGGTCTGTTCGGGCTAATGAAAAACTGTTTTTT
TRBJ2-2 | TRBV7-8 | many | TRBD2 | CASFGTSGRVGELFF | TGTGCCAGCTTCGGTACTAGCGGGAGGGTCGGGGAGCTGTTTTTT
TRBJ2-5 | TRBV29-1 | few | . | CSVDPEGETQYF | TGCAGCGTTGACCCGGAGGGGGAGACCCAGTACTTC
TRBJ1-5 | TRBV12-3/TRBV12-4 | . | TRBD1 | CASSPSGQGSQPQHF | TGTGCCAGCAGTCCCTCGGGACAGGGAAGTCAGCCCCAGCATTTT
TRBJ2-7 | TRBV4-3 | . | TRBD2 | CASSQEMSGSHTYEQYF | TGCGCCAGCAGCCAAGAGATGAGCGGGAGTCATACCTACGAGCAGTACTTC
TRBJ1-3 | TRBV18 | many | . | CASSPTPGFSGNTIYF | TGTGCCAGCTCACCGACGCCCGGGTTCTCTGGAAACACCATATATTTT
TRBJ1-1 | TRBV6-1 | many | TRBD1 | CASTETGWTEAFF | TGTGCCAGCACCGAGACAGGGTGGACTGAAGCTTTCTTT